The 17 T cell receptor beta chains below come from one sample, sequenced in a study of blood T cell repertoires in COVID-19. Generated by immunoSEQ multiplex PCR, the TCRdb table keeps only in-frame clones and is missing some. The sample includes 440,000 or so clones, 89% seen only once; the top ten take around 1.5%. The sample was peripheral blood. The receptors come from a woman between 40 and 50 years old with COVID-19, enrolled during active disease.

The chain recombines TRBV6-1 with TRBJ1-2; tentatively, D is TRBD1 (6 bases). CDR1 and CDR2 from the germline V gene are MNHNS and SASEGT. The ends were cut back, 0 bases at V and 4 bases at J, with 9 bases in the middle. The CDR3 is 14 residues long. Written as DNA, the CDR3 is TGTGCCAGCAGTGAAGCGGGCAGGGGCTATGGCTACACCTTC. Protein product: CASSEAGRGYGYTF.

This sequence joins TRBV28 and TRBJ2-5; 8 bases agree with TRBD1. Trimming at V came to 1 base and at J to 2 bases, leaving 6 bases not matched to a gene. Looked up from germline, CDR1 is MDHEN and CDR2 is SYDVKM. The CDR3 consists of 16 residues. The CDR3 DNA follows: TGTGCCAGCAGTTTATCTGGACAGGGCCGTCAAGAGACCCAGTACTTC. Translated: CASSLSGQGRQETQYF. Using reference TRBV28 and TRBJ2-5 for the parts outside the CDR3, the full variable domain is DVKVTQSSRYLVKRTGEKVFLECVQDMDHENMFWYRQDPGLGLRLIYFSYDVKMKEKGDIPEGYSVSREKKERFSLILESASTNQTSMYLCASSLSGQGRQETQYFGPGTRLLVL.

The rearrangement joins TRBV7-2 to TRBJ2-5; 10 positions agree with TRBD2. V shed 0 bases and J 0 bases; nucleotides not matched to a gene: 1. Germline loops: CDR1 SGHTA, CDR2 FQGNSA. This CDR3 has 16 residues. CDR3 bases: TGTGCCAGCAGCTTAGCTAGCGGGGGGTACCAAGAGACCCAGTACTTC. Residues: CASSLASGGYQETQYF.

The chain combines TRBV6-6 with TRBJ1-5; tentatively, D is TRBD1 (6 bases). The CDR3 contains 14 residues. Germline CDR1 MNHNY, CDR2 SVGAGI (reference sequence). V was shortened by 6 bases and J by 3 bases, with 12 bases between the two germline ends. The CDR3, as DNA: TGTGCCAGCAGGGTGACAGGTCTCAATCAGCCCCAGCATTTT. It is translated as CASRVTGLNQPQHF.

Ten or more counts support this clone. This specimen includes other DNA sequences encoding the same CDR3. The rearrangement links TRBV18 to TRBJ2-5; a weak D match, TRBD2 (5 bases). V lost 2 bases to trimming and J lost 4 bases, with 8 bases between them. This CDR3 is built from 13 residues. The V gene's germline CDR1 is KGHSH and CDR2 LQKENI. The CDR3 DNA is TGTGCCAGCTCACCAGGAGGTGGAGAGACCCAGTACTTC. It is translated as CASSPGGGETQYF. Full variable domain (remainder filled in from reference TRBV18 and TRBJ2-5): NAGVMQNPRHLVRRRGQEARLRCSPMKGHSHVYWYRQLPEEGLKFMVYLQKENIIDESGMPKERFSAEFPKEGPSILRIQQVVRGDSAAYFCASSPGGGETQYFGPGTRLLVL.

J is TRBJ2-1 and V is TRBV5-1, with 7 bases aligning to TRBD2. With V trimmed by 4 bases and J by 5 bases, 9 bases remained unmatched. Germline V CDR1 and CDR2: SGHRS, YFSETQ. The CDR3 length is 15 residues. The CDR3 sequence is CASSPFPGLNNEQFF. CDR3 in DNA: TGCGCCAGCAGCCCGTTCCCGGGACTAAACAATGAGCAGTTCTTC.

J is TRBJ1-1 and V is TRBV2; 9 bases fit TRBD1. The CDR3 is made up of 14 amino acids. Per the germline V gene, CDR1 is SNHLY and CDR2 is FYNNEI. The V segment lost 5 bases and the J segment 4 bases; nucleotides outside the gene matches: 5. The CDR3 bases are TGTGCCAGCAGTATGACAGGGGGAGGCACTGAAGCTTTCTTT. Protein product: CASSMTGGGTEAFF. The entire variable domain, with the rest obtained from reference TRBV2 and TRBJ1-1, is as follows: EPEVTQTPSHQVTQMGQEVILRCVPISNHLYFYWYRQILGQKVEFLVSFYNNEISEKSEIFDDQFSVERPDGSNFTLKIRSTKLEDSAMYFCASSMTGGGTEAFFGQGTRLTVV.

The V call is TRBV11-2, the J call TRBJ1-2; TRBD1 is a possible D gene (5 bases). This CDR3 has 16 residues. The ends were cut back, 5 bases at V and 4 bases at J, with 20 bases in the middle. The germline gives CDR1 SGHAT, CDR2 FQNNGV. The CDR3 protein is CASSDGTGGSGYGYTF. CDR3 DNA: TGTGCCAGCAGCGACGGGACGGGGGGATCGGGCTATGGCTACACCTTC. The whole variable domain, filled in from reference TRBV11-2 and TRBJ1-2, reads EAGVAQSPRYKIIEKRQSVAFWCNPISGHATLYWYQQILGQGPKLLIQFQNNGVVDDSQLPKDRFSAERLKGVDSTLKIQPAKLEDSAVYLCASSDGTGGSGYGYTFGSGTRLTVV.

The chain combines TRBV21-1 with TRBJ1-6; the table's D gene call, TRBD1, was not cross checked with the DNA. TRBV21-1 is an annotated pseudogene. CDR3 length equals 21 residues. Here the CDR3 reads CASSKGPGTGGLGAYNSPLHF. In nucleotides, the CDR3 is TGTGCCAGCAGCAAAGGGCCCGGGACAGGGGGCTTGGGAGCCTATAATTCACCCCTCCACTTT.

This clone was counted a single time. The rearrangement joins TRBV6-6 to TRBJ1-1; a weak D match, TRBD1 (5 bases). This CDR3 contains 12 residues. Per the germline V gene, CDR1 is MNHNY and CDR2 is SVGAGI (reference sequence). V was cut by 2 bases and J by 11 bases, with 12 bases left in between. The CDR3 here is CASSYVRTRAFF. The CDR3 bases are TGTGCCAGCAGTTACGTTCGGACAAGGGCTTTCTTT.

The V gene is TRBV2, the J gene TRBJ1-6; D unclear. The CDR3 spans 14 residues. V lost 3 bases to trimming and J lost 0 bases, with 3 bases between them. Looked up from germline, CDR1 is SNHLY and CDR2 is FYNNEI. The CDR3 is CASSDFSYNSPLHF. The CDR3 DNA follows: TGTGCCAGCAGTGACTTCTCCTATAATTCACCCCTCCACTTT.

The chain links TRBV5-5 to TRBJ2-5; D is unresolved. This CDR3 is 13 amino acids long. The V and J ends lost 4 bases and 8 bases respectively, with 15 bases between them. CDR1 is SGHKS and CDR2 is YYEKEE in the germline V gene (reference sequence). CDR3 loop: CASSEEPRQTQYF. The CDR3 DNA reads TGTGCCAGCAGCGAGGAGCCCCGGCAAACCCAGTACTTC.

This chain uses TRBV27 with TRBJ1-1; a possible D gene is TRBD1 (5 bases). Germline CDR1 MNHEY, CDR2 SMNVEV (reference sequence). This CDR3 has 12 residues. CDR3 in DNA: TGTGTTCCGCTAGTAAGGGGCACTGAAGCTTTCTTT. It encodes CVPLVRGTEAFF.

The chain is built from TRBV6-5 and TRBJ1-1; 9 bases are shared with TRBD1. After removal of 7 bases from V and 8 bases from J, the junction contained 2 bases not matched to a gene. CDR1 MNHEY and CDR2 SVGAGI come from the germline V gene. This CDR3 comprises 11 residues. CDR3 nucleotide sequence: TGTGCCAGCAAGGACAGGGGAGAAGCTTTCTTT. Translation gives CASKDRGEAFF.

The chain uses TRBV14 and TRBJ2-2; a possible D gene is TRBD1 (6 bases). Germline CDR1 SGHDN, CDR2 FVKESK. The length of the CDR3 is 16 residues. Trimming pared 3 bases from V and 4 bases from J, leaving 15 bases between. This CDR3 is CASSHLPGQGTGELFF. The CDR3, as DNA: TGTGCCAGCAGCCATTTACCGGGACAAGGCACCGGGGAGCTGTTTTTT.

The chain joins TRBV7-9 to TRBJ1-1; 9 bases are shared with TRBD1. This CDR3 has 14 amino acids. The ends lost 4 bases at V and 5 bases at J; junction bases unmatched: 5. CDR1 and CDR2 from the germline V gene are SEHNR and FQNEAQ (reference sequence). CDR3 sequence (DNA): TGTGCCAGCAGCTACGACAGGGGGAGAACTGAAGCTTTCTTT. Encoded protein: CASSYDRGRTEAFF.

The chain joins TRBV5-1 to TRBJ2-7; D is undetermined. Trimming removed 0 bases at V and 7 bases at J, with 20 bases between. Looked up from germline, CDR1 is SGHRS and CDR2 is YFSETQ. The CDR3 runs to 16 residues. The CDR3 sequence is CASSLDEIPLFEEQYF. For the CDR3, the DNA is TGCGCCAGCAGCTTGGATGAGATCCCCCTCTTTGAGGAGCAGTACTTC.